These 27 T cell receptor beta chains were all obtained from the same sample, sequenced in a study of T cells after yellow fever vaccination. One entry per CDR3 protein, called by TCRdb with MiXCR from the 5' RACE reads. The data hold more than 350,000 distinct CDR3 sequences, with under 14% observed a single time. The sequences come from PBMCs, collected on the day of the first yellow fever vaccination. The origin of the receptors is a man between 18 and 35 years old who received the YFV17D yellow fever vaccine.

This clonotype was recorded many times. The rearrangement uses TRBV9 and TRBJ2-5; 10 bases are shared with TRBD1. The germline V gene has CDR1 SGDLS and CDR2 YYNGEE. V lost 4 bases, J lost 4 bases, and 10 bases stayed unmatched. The CDR3 has 16 residues. The DNA of the CDR3 is TGTGCCAGCAGCTCTAACCGCGGGACAGGGGTAGAGACCCAGTACTTC. Amino acid sequence: CASSSNRGTGVETQYF.

This clonotype was seen ten or more times. The chain has TRBV7-2 and TRBJ1-1; 7 bases fit TRBD1. CDR1 and CDR2 from the germline V gene are SGHTA and FQGNSA. The trim removed 7 bases at V and 1 base at J, leaving 6 bases unmatched. This CDR3 is 14 amino acids long. The CDR3 DNA reads as TGTGCCAGCACCATGAGGACAGGGAACACTGAAGCTTTCTTT. As protein: CASTMRTGNTEAFF.

The chain uses TRBV29-1 and TRBJ2-5; the match to TRBD1 covers 10 bases. The CDR3 is 12 residues long. The V gene's germline CDR1 is SQVTM and CDR2 ANQGSEA. V gave up 6 bases and J gave up 3 bases; unmatched junction bases: 1. CDR3 nucleotide sequence: TGCAGCGTGGGGACAGGGGAAGAGACCCAGTACTTC. The encoded protein is CSVGTGEETQYF.

This clonotype was counted a few times. The chain combines TRBV11-2 with TRBJ1-2; 7 bases match TRBD1. This CDR3 is 14 amino acids long. Germline V lookup: CDR1 SGHAT, CDR2 FQNNGV. Trimming removed 6 bases from V and 4 bases from J; junction bases left unmatched: 8. DNA for the CDR3: TGTGCCAGCAGTCAAAGACAGGGAGGCTATGGCTACACCTTC. It translates to CASSQRQGGYGYTF.

This clonotype was observed a few times. The V and J genes are TRBV19 and TRBJ2-5; the D is unclear. This CDR3 spans 13 amino acids. Between the trimmed V and J ends, which lost 8 bases and 1 base, there was a span of 11 bases. Germline CDR1 is LNHDA and CDR2 is SQIVND (reference sequence). The CDR3 DNA follows: TGTGCCAGTTCAGACGGAATCCAAGAGACCCAGTACTTC. Its translation: CASSDGIQETQYF.

The V and J genes are TRBV7-9 and TRBJ2-3; D gene ambiguous. The V end was cut by 7 bases, the J end by 7 bases, with 12 bases between. CDR3 length equals 12 residues. Per the germline V gene, CDR1 is SEHNR and CDR2 is FQNEAQ (reference sequence). CDR3 amino acids: CASIPDEHTQYF. As DNA, the CDR3 is TGTGCCAGCATCCCAGACGAACATACGCAGTATTTT.

This clonotype turned up a few times. The chain is built from TRBV4-1 and TRBJ2-5; a weak D match, TRBD2 (6 bases). Trimming stripped 5 bases from V and 7 bases from J, with 20 bases between. CDR3 size: 15 residues. CDR1 and CDR2 from the germline V gene are MGHRA and YSYEKL. In nucleotides, the CDR3 is TGCGCCAGCAGCAGGACTAACCAGGAAAGTGGGACCCAGTACTTC. Its protein product is CASSRTNQESGTQYF.

This clonotype was seen once. The CDR3 loop reads CSARDYTGVRSEKLFF. The CDR3 DNA follows: TGCAGTGCTAGAGATTATACAGGGGTGAGATCTGAAAAACTGTTTTTT. V usage is TRBV20-1 and J usage is TRBJ1-4; 7 positions match TRBD1. CDR1 DFQATT and CDR2 SNEGSKA come from the germline V gene (reference sequence). V was pared by 0 bases and J by 7 bases, with 11 bases of the junction left unmatched. CDR3 length: 16 residues.

The rearrangement uses TRBV7-2 and TRBJ1-1; D is ambiguous. Germline CDR1 SGHTA, CDR2 FQGNSA. V was trimmed by 3 bases and J by 3 bases, leaving 8 bases between them. The CDR3 sequence is 13 residues long. CDR3 sequence: CASSFSQYTEAFF. The CDR3 coding sequence is TGTGCCAGCAGCTTTTCACAGTACACTGAAGCTTTCTTT. The variable domain in full, completed from reference TRBV7-2 and TRBJ1-1, reads GAGVSQSPSNKVTEKGKDVELRCDPISGHTALYWYRQSLGQGLEFLIYFQGNSAPDKSGLPSDRFSAERTGGSVSTLTIQRTQQEDSAVYLCASSFSQYTEAFFGQGTRLTVV.

The genes are TRBV13 and TRBJ1-5, with 7 bases fitting TRBD1. From germline, CDR1 is PRHDT and CDR2 FYEKMQ (reference sequence). V lost 11 bases and J lost 1; bases outside the gene matches: 20. The CDR3 sequence is 18 residues long. The CDR3 loop reads CALSPRGGGALSNQPQHF. DNA of the CDR3: TGTGCCCTCAGCCCGCGGGGAGGGGGCGCTTTAAGCAATCAGCCCCAGCATTTT.

The chain recombines TRBV3-1 with TRBJ1-5, with D tentatively TRBD1 (5 bases). Germline values: CDR1 LGHDT, CDR2 YNNKEL (reference sequence). The V gene lost 1 base and the J gene lost 7 bases, with 20 bases spanning the gap. The CDR3 has 17 residues. The CDR3 region is CASSQGYGGASTQPQHF. The CDR3, as DNA: TGTGCCAGCAGCCAAGGATATGGCGGGGCCTCAACCCAGCCCCAGCATTTT.

This clonotype was seen more than once but under ten times. The chain is built from TRBV4-1 and TRBJ2-3; possibly TRBD1 or TRBD2 for D (5 bases each). V lost 4 bases and J lost 2, with 16 bases in between. The CDR3 extends over 16 amino acids. CDR1 is MGHRA, CDR2 YSYEKL, per germline. The CDR3 DNA sequence: TGCGCCAGCAGCCCGGGGCCTGGGCTTTCCACAGATACGCAGTATTTT. Translating it yields CASSPGPGLSTDTQYF.

This clonotype was observed many times. This chain connects TRBV4-3 to TRBJ1-1; D not certain. Germline CDR1 LGHNA, CDR2 YSLEER. The ends were cut back, 2 bases at V and 0 bases at J, with 7 bases in the middle. The CDR3 has 14 residues. The CDR3 spells CASSQHTVNTEAFF. Here the CDR3 DNA reads TGCGCCAGCAGCCAACATACAGTGAACACTGAAGCTTTCTTT.

The chain links TRBV5-6 to TRBJ1-6; D remains unclear. Germline CDR1 SGHDT, CDR2 YYEEEE. The CDR3 covers 13 residues. The V end lost 6 bases, the J end lost 7 bases, and 11 bases lay between the germline ends. The CDR3 region is CASTSWANSPLHF. The CDR3 DNA follows: TGTGCCAGCACCTCTTGGGCAAATTCACCCCTCCACTTT. The full variable domain, its missing parts supplied by reference TRBV5-6 and TRBJ1-6, is DAGVTQSPTHLIKTRGQQVTLRCSPKSGHDTVSWYQQALGQGPQFIFQYYEEEERQRGNFPDRFSGHQFPNYSSELNVNALLLGDSALYLCASTSWANSPLHFGNGTRLTVT.

This clonotype came up a few times. V and J are TRBV13 and TRBJ1-1; D not resolved. The V end lost 4 bases, the J end lost 4 bases, and 10 bases lay between the germline ends. The CDR3 is 13 amino acids. Germline assignment: CDR1 PRHDT and CDR2 FYEKMQ (reference sequence). CDR3 coding DNA: TGTGCCAGCAGCTCCAGACCGACCACTGAAGCTTTCTTT. The encoded protein is CASSSRPTTEAFF.

This chain joins TRBV29-1 and TRBJ2-4; weak D call: TRBD2 (5 bases). With 5 bases removed from V and 9 bases from J, the gap between germline ends came to 17 bases. CDR1 and CDR2 from the germline V gene are SQVTM and ANQGSEA. This CDR3 contains 13 residues. CDR3 nucleotides: TGCAGCGTTATTTACTTACTGGGGAGCATTCAGTACTTC. Its translation is CSVIYLLGSIQYF.

This clonotype was detected a few times. The chain recombines TRBV5-6 with TRBJ1-1, with 10 bases identical to TRBD1. CDR1 is SGHDT and CDR2 is YYEEEE in the germline V gene. The CDR3 has 17 amino acids. Trimming cost V 5 bases and J 4 bases; bases outside gene matches: 14. The CDR3 region is CASSSGTGAFYRTEAFF. The CDR3, as DNA: TGTGCCAGCAGTTCCGGGACAGGGGCCTTTTATCGCACTGAAGCTTTCTTT.

In DNA, the CDR3 is TGTGCCAGCAGCCAGACAGGGAAAGGTGAAAAACTGTTTTTT. It translates to CASSQTGKGEKLFF. V usage is TRBV4-2 and J usage is TRBJ1-4; 7 bases are shared with TRBD1. There are 14 residues in the CDR3. Germline V gene lookup returns CDR1 LGHNA and CDR2 YNFKEQ. The V and J ends lost 3 bases and 7 bases, in that order; junction bases with no gene match: 5.

V usage is TRBV9 and J usage is TRBJ1-6; no reliable D call. V was cut by 0 bases and J by 7 bases, with 8 bases left in between. The V gene's germline CDR1 is SGDLS and CDR2 YYNGEE. CDR3 length equals 14 residues. CDR3: CASSVDANNSPLHF. CDR3 nucleotide sequence: TGTGCCAGCAGCGTAGATGCTAACAATTCACCCCTCCACTTT.

This clonotype occurred once. The V and J genes are TRBV5-1 and TRBJ2-5; 7 bases match TRBD1. There are 17 residues in the CDR3. Trimming took 6 bases from V and 7 from J; bases not matched to a gene: 21. Per germline, CDR1 SGHRS and CDR2 YFSETQ. The CDR3 protein is CASILGVDRATSGTQYF. For the CDR3, the DNA is TGCGCCAGCATTCTGGGGGTCGACAGGGCTACATCAGGGACCCAGTACTTC.

This clonotype was found a few times. This chain uses TRBV5-1 with TRBJ2-1; 7 positions agree with TRBD1. The CDR3 is 15 amino acids. The ends lost 4 bases at V and 5 bases at J; junction bases unmatched: 9. In germline, CDR1 is SGHRS, CDR2 YFSETQ. CDR3 DNA sequence: TGCGCCAGCAGCCTACAGGGGTTGTCCAACAATGAGCAGTTCTTC. Translation gives CASSLQGLSNNEQFF.

A few counts support this clonotype. V and J are TRBV4-1 and TRBJ2-3; 10 bases agree with TRBD2. The CDR3 extends over 16 amino acids. Germline V gives CDR1 MGHRA, CDR2 YSYEKL. Trimming removed 1 base from V and 2 bases from J; junction bases left unmatched: 3. CDR3 nucleotides: TGCGCCAGCAGCCAAGGGACTAGCGGAAACACAGATACGCAGTATTTT. Translated, it gives CASSQGTSGNTDTQYF.

The V and J genes are TRBV20-1 and TRBJ1-1, with D unclear. CDR1 and CDR2 from the germline V gene are DFQATT and SNEGSKA (reference sequence). The ends were cut back, 7 bases at V and 3 bases at J, with 15 bases in the middle. The CDR3 is made up of 13 amino acids. The CDR3 DNA sequence: TGCAGTGTAGGAGGGTCCGTGGACACTGAAGCTTTCTTT. Its translation: CSVGGSVDTEAFF.

The chain couples TRBV29-1 to TRBJ2-1; 7 positions agree with TRBD2. The CDR3 runs 14 residues. CDR1 SQVTM and CDR2 ANQGSEA come from the germline V gene. V was clipped by 4 bases and J by 5 bases; unmatched bases: 8. This CDR3 is CSVVRGGADNEQFF. Written as DNA, the CDR3 is TGCAGCGTTGTCCGGGGAGGGGCTGACAATGAGCAGTTCTTC.

A note on this clonotype: The junction shows a germline mismatch at one end, possibly a read error. This chain joins TRBV4-3 and TRBJ2-1; D tentatively reads TRBD1 or TRBD2 (5 bases each). CDR3 length: 15 residues. Germline V gene lookup returns CDR1 LGHNA and CDR2 YSLEER. DNA of the CDR3: TGCGCCAGCACTTTAAGGGGACGGGGCCCCAATGTGCAGTTCTTC. It yields the protein CASTLRGRGPNVQFF.

This chain joins TRBV19 and TRBJ1-5; 7 bases match TRBD1. The CDR3 length is 15 residues. CDR1 is LNHDA and CDR2 is SQIVND in the germline V gene (reference sequence). V lost 2 bases to trimming and J lost 7 bases; unmatched junction nucleotides: 8. The CDR3 bases are TGTGCCAGTAGTATATACGACAGGGAGGAACAGCCCCAGCATTTT. It is translated as CASSIYDREEQPQHF.

The CDR3 nucleotides read TGTGCCATCAGCGGGACAGGGCAAGGTGGGGCCAACGTCCTGACTTTC. Translating it yields CAISGTGQGGANVLTF. The V gene is TRBV10-3, the J gene TRBJ2-6, with 9 bases that match TRBD1. The CDR3 has 16 residues. V shed 6 bases and J 3 bases; nucleotides not matched to a gene: 6. In germline, CDR1 is ENHRY, CDR2 SYGVKD.